This TCR beta chain was identified in a study of naive and memory T cell subsets. Between the trimmed V and J ends, which lost 4 bases and 2 bases, there was a span of 12 bases. This CDR3 contains 14 residues. Germline loops: CDR1 SQVTM, CDR2 ANQGSEA. For this clonotype: The antigen remains undetermined.

CD8 T cells were positively selected from what remained after CD4 positive selection. General study findings and limits: Over 95% of naive TCR sequences appeared only once after error correction, unlike memory subsets.

An equimolar mix of two oligonucleotides served as the beta constant-region primer for TRBC1 and TRBC2. A 12-nucleotide UMI and the SP2 primer were added to the cDNA 3' end by oligonucleotide ligation. Ligated cDNA was amplified by four rounds of PCR with nested alpha and beta constant-region primers and SP2. MiXCR was run by TCRdb on the UMI-ligation and nested PCR reads, yielding one entry per CDR3 protein. The profile covers 120,000 to 150,000 distinct CDR3 sequences, with over 15% appearing a single time and approximately 0.13% taken by the ten largest. This sequence originates from a human donor in good health. Sequenced: naive CD4+ T cells from blood. The rearrangement joins TRBV29-1 to TRBJ1-5; no definite D call. CDR3 coding DNA: TGCAGCGTTGTCGAGGTTGGGGGCAATCAGCCCCAGCATTTT. Amino acid sequence: CSVVEVGGNQPQHF.